The 13 T cell receptor beta chains below were found in one sample sequenced in a study of T cell changes during pregnancy in multiple sclerosis. The assay was immunoSEQ multiplex PCR, and TCRdb's table has in-frame clones only and misses some. The sample consists of roughly 90,000 clones, about 93% of them appearing once. Sequencing was performed on peripheral blood, taken in the first trimester of pregnancy. These TCRs come from a female donor with multiple sclerosis, enrolled in a pregnancy study.

The chain combines TRBV7-9 with TRBJ2-5; weak D call: TRBD2 (6 bases). This CDR3 region has 12 residues. V lost 4 bases and J lost 5, with 8 bases in between. The germline V gene encodes CDR1 SEHNR and CDR2 FQNEAQ (reference sequence). In nucleotides, the CDR3 is TGTGCCAGCAGCTCCGGGGGTGAGACCCAGTACTTC. Its translation is CASSSGGETQYF.

The gene calls are TRBV28 and TRBJ1-2; D remains unclear. The V end was cut by 6 bases, the J end by 7 bases, with 21 bases between. This CDR3 is built from 15 residues. From germline, CDR1 is MDHEN and CDR2 SYDVKM. CDR3 region: CASRGQEAVVVGYTF. Written as DNA, the CDR3 is TGTGCCAGCAGAGGGCAGGAGGCGGTAGTTGTTGGCTACACCTTC.

This chain uses TRBV5-4 with TRBJ1-5; D remains unclear. The V and J ends lost 4 bases and 1 base respectively, with 12 bases between them. Germline V gene sequence: CDR1 SGHNT, CDR2 YYREEE (reference sequence). This CDR3 contains 15 residues. CDR3 protein: CASSPSRESNQPQHF. CDR3 sequence (DNA): TGTGCCAGCAGCCCCTCACGGGAGAGCAATCAGCCCCAGCATTTT.

The rearrangement uses TRBV11-2 and TRBJ1-5; possibly TRBD1 for D (5 bases). Germline-derived CDR1 and CDR2 are SGHAT and FQNNGV. The CDR3 totals 13 residues. Trimming cost V 4 bases and J 7 bases, with 11 bases left between them. This chain's CDR3 is CASSSDTYQPQHF. The CDR3 DNA reads TGTGCCAGCAGCTCGGACACTTACCAGCCCCAGCATTTT.

This CDR3 reads CASSIDPGQGNYGYTF. In nucleotides, the CDR3 is TGTGCCAGTAGTATAGATCCGGGACAGGGGAACTATGGCTACACCTTC. This rearrangement joins TRBV19 to TRBJ1-2, with 10 bases identical to TRBD1. V shed 0 bases and J 2 bases; nucleotides not matched to a gene: 3. The CDR3 is 16 amino acids. Looked up from germline, CDR1 is LNHDA and CDR2 is SQIVND (reference sequence).

The rearrangement links TRBV4-1 to TRBJ2-1; a possible D gene is TRBD2 (5 bases). The CDR3 spans 14 residues. V was shortened by 3 bases and J by 4 bases, with 10 bases between the two germline ends. Looked up from germline, CDR1 is MGHRA and CDR2 is YSYEKL. CDR3 coding DNA: TGCGCCAGCAGCCATATCGGGGAATACAATGAGCAGTTCTTC. Protein sequence: CASSHIGEYNEQFF.

The CDR3 reads CASSEAGGVAGYGYTF. The CDR3 bases are TGTGCCAGCAGTGAAGCGGGGGGAGTGGCAGGGTACGGCTACACCTTC. The V call is TRBV2, the J call TRBJ1-2, with D possibly TRBD1 on 5 matching bases. The CDR3 spans 16 residues. CDR1 is SNHLY and CDR2 is FYNNEI in the germline V gene. Trimming removed 0 bases from V and 8 bases from J, with 19 bases in between.

The chain recombines TRBV9 with TRBJ1-2, with a possible D match to TRBD1 (6 bases). Between the trimmed V and J ends, which lost 2 bases and 4 bases, there was a span of 15 bases. This CDR3 comprises 15 residues. Germline V gene sequence: CDR1 SGDLS, CDR2 YYNGEE. CDR3 sequence (DNA): TGTGCCAGCAGCGTCCACAGGGACCCCCTCTATGGCTACACCTTC. Amino acids: CASSVHRDPLYGYTF.

CDR3 in amino acids: CASSLALDRGLYGYTF. CDR3 in DNA: TGTGCCAGCAGCTTGGCATTGGACAGGGGGCTCTATGGCTACACCTTC. The chain links TRBV13 to TRBJ1-2; 11 bases map to TRBD1. This CDR3 is built from 16 residues. Per the germline V gene, CDR1 is PRHDT and CDR2 is FYEKMQ (reference sequence). V gave up 3 bases and J gave up 4 bases; unmatched junction bases: 7.

The genes are TRBV18 and TRBJ2-7, with TRBD2 matching 10 bases. Germline V CDR1 and CDR2: KGHSH, LQKENI. J was trimmed by 4 bases and V by 2 bases; bases with no gene match: 2. The length of the CDR3 is 14 residues. CDR3 bases: TGTGCCAGCTCACCAACTAGCGGGGTTTACGAGCAGTACTTC. Encoded protein: CASSPTSGVYEQYF.

The chain links TRBV2 to TRBJ2-4, with D possibly matching TRBD1 (5 bases). V shed 6 bases and J shed 0 bases, with 12 bases lying between them. CDR3 length: 15 amino acids. Germline values: CDR1 SNHLY, CDR2 FYNNEI. The CDR3 here is CASRKGDLAKNIQYF. Written as DNA, the CDR3 is TGTGCCAGCAGAAAAGGGGATTTAGCCAAAAACATTCAGTACTTC.

This clone has only a few counts. The V call is TRBV28, the J call TRBJ2-5, with D tentatively TRBD2 (6 bases). CDR3 length: 15 residues. The V end was cut by 3 bases, the J end by 6 bases, with 17 bases between. The germline CDR1 and CDR2 sequences are MDHEN and SYDVKM. The CDR3 DNA is TGTGCCAGCAGTTTTTTATCCGGAGGGCGGCAGACCCAGTACTTC. Its protein product is CASSFLSGGRQTQYF.

This rearrangement joins TRBV12-1 to TRBJ2-2; the D call in the table, TRBD2, was not verified against the DNA. TRBV12-1 constitutes a pseudogene. The CDR3 is made up of 17 amino acids. The DNA of the CDR3 is TGTGCCAGCAGCTTTGTAGGAGCGAATACGAACACCGGGGAGCTGTTTTTT. Translating gives CASSFVGANTNTGELFF.